The text below deals with one T cell receptor beta chain. What this receptor recognizes is not known. One junction end does not reproduce the germline sequence, and a read error may be involved. The germline V gene gives CDR1 as SGHVS and CDR2 as FNYEAQ. The CDR3 runs 15 amino acids, cysteine and phenylalanine included. Only CDR3 DNA remains: 45 bases, in frame from the first base. The data were taken from a study of T cell repertoires in cytomegalovirus infection (dated by TCRdb to about 2019). In terms of the full investigation: Donor HLA type was relevant to the analysis, because carriage of CMV infection together with the matching HLA type was indicated by public TCR beta signatures.

Paper-wide results and their limitations: The ex vivo response was dominated by HLA-C-restricted CMV-specific TCR beta clonotypes, and the single most frequent clonotype in two of eight donors was supplied by these HLA-C-restricted clonotypes. In both this cohort and an independent cohort of over 350 donors, the cumulative frequency of public TCR beta family members distinguished carriers of CMV infection plus the relevant HLA type.

Instrument used: Illumina HiSeq 1500. TCRdb took the public reads, trimmed them with fastp at Q25, ran MiXCR for clone calling and kept in-frame beta chains. Each entry merges the rows of one CDR3 protein and shows their most common DNA and genes. This sample lists 740,000 or so distinct CDR3 sequences; about 40% were detected once. The top ten hold under 3.5% of the sample. What was sequenced was PBMCs. The V gene is TRBV7-6 and the J gene is TRBJ1-2; no D segment can be confidently identified. The TCR comes from a human donor in good health (CMV status not recorded). Some clones in this sample may be carry-over from other donors' samples. The CDR3 protein: CASSFGDGDNYDYTF. Here is the DNA: TGTGCCAGCAGCTTCGGTGACGGAGATAACTATGACTACACCTTC.